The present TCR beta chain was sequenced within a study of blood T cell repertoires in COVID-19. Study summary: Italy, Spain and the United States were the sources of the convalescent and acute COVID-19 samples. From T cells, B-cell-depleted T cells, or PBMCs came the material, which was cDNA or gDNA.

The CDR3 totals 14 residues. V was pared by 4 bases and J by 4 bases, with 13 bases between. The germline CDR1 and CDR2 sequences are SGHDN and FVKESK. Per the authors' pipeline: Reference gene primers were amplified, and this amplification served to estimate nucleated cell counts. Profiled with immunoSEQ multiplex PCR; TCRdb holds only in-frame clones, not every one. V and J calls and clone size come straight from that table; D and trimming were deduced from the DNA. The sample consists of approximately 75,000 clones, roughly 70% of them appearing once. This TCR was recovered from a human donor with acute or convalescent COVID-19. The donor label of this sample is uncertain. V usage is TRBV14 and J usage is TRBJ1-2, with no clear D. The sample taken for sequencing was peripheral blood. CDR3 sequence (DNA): TGTGCCAGCAGCCCCCCCGGGGTGGTCTATGGCTACACCTTC. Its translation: CASSPPGVVYGYTF.